The 3 T cell receptor beta chains listed next were all sequenced from one sample in a study of Ad26.COV2.S vaccination and SARS-CoV-2 variants. Repertoires were generated with immunoSEQ multiplex PCR, while TCRdb's copy carries only in-frame clones and drops some. The sample carries approximately 350,000 clones, roughly 84% recorded once. This sample's treatment: approximately 18 received Ad26.COV2.S at low or high dose, single or two shots; roughly five received placebo; per-sample allocation not given. Sampling happened 63 days after the first vaccine or placebo injection. The sequencing used peripheral blood, collected in a trial of Ad26.COV2.S vaccine versus placebo. The receptors shown here come from a person aged 18-65 years who received the Ad26.COV2.S COVID-19 vaccine or a placebo.

Written as DNA, the CDR3 is TGTGCCAGCAGCCCGACAGGACCCTACGAGCAGTACTTC. This translates into CASSPTGPYEQYF. The rearrangement joins TRBV5-5 to TRBJ2-7; maybe TRBD1 (6 bases). V gave up 4 bases and J gave up 2 bases, with 10 bases separating them. CDR1 and CDR2 (germline): SGHKS, YYEKEE (reference sequence). This CDR3 has 13 amino acids.

The chain employs TRBV18 and TRBJ1-3; D gene uncertain. The ends were cut back, 0 bases at V and 0 bases at J, with 3 bases in the middle. The CDR3 covers 14 residues. Germline lookup yields CDR1 KGHSH and CDR2 LQKENI. The CDR3: CASSPPTSGNTIYF. CDR3 bases: TGTGCCAGCTCACCACCCACCTCTGGAAACACCATATATTTT.

CDR3 nucleotides: TGTGCCAGCAGTCTCCCCGGACGGGGTAATGAAAAACTGTTTTTT. It yields the protein CASSLPGRGNEKLFF. This chain uses TRBV6-2 or TRBV6-3 with TRBJ1-4; D ambiguous. This CDR3 contains 15 residues. With 5 bases removed from V and 4 bases from J, the gap between germline ends came to 14 bases. Germline V gene lookup returns CDR1 MNHEY and CDR2 SVGEGT.